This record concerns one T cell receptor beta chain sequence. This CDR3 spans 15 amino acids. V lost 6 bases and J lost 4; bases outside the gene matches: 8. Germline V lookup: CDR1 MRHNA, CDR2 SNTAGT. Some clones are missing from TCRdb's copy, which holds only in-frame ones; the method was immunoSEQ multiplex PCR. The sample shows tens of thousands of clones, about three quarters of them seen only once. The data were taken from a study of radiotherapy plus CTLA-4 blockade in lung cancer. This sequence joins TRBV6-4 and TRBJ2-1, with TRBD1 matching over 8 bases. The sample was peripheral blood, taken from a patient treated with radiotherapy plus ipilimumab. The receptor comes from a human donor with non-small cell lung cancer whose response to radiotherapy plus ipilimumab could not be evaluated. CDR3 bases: TGTGCCAGCAGCGACGGACAGGGACCGTACAATGAGCAGTTCTTC. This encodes CASSDGQGPYNEQFF.